This T cell receptor beta chain was identified during a study of cytomegalovirus exposure and HLA in healthy donors. Points from the study as a whole: Upon later analysis, HLA-associated TCR beta chains proved more clonally expanded than other, equally common chains. A classifier reportedly called cytomegalovirus status with high sensitivity and specificity.

CDR1 LNHDA and CDR2 SQIVND come from the germline V gene (reference sequence). The CDR3 consists of 15 residues. Trimming cost V 5 bases and J 8 bases; bases outside gene matches: 6. Vbeta (60) and Jbeta (13) primers were used in the PCR. Some clones are missing from TCRdb's copy, which holds only in-frame ones; the method was immunoSEQ multiplex PCR. The sample records 140,000 to 150,000 clones, roughly 70% being singletons. About this clone: What it binds is unknown.

The sequenced sample consisted of PBMCs. V gene TRBV19 combines with J gene TRBJ1-6; TRBD1 aligns across 10 bases. This clonotype was sampled from a man under 40 in good health and CMV-seronegative. CDR3 nucleotide sequence: TGTGCCAGTAGTTTCGGGACAGGGGCGGATTCACCCCTCCACTTT. Protein: CASSFGTGADSPLHF.